This T cell receptor (beta chain) is drawn from a study of control samples from healthy donors and cancer patients. TCRdb's copy holds only in-frame clones and misses some; the assay was immunoSEQ multiplex PCR. The sample lists about 80,000 clones, around 83% seen once, with 11% in the top ten. The CDR3 is 14 amino acids. V shed 5 bases, J shed 5 bases, and the junction held 8 bases outside the gene matches. Germline CDR1 LNHDA, CDR2 SQIVND (reference sequence). The receptor's source is a man aged 55 to 69 with head and neck cancer. This chain links TRBV19 with TRBJ2-7; 8 bases line up with TRBD1. Sample: PBMCs. The CDR3 sequence is CASSAPGQVNEQYF. In nucleotides, the CDR3 is TGTGCCAGTAGTGCACCGGGACAGGTAAACGAGCAGTACTTC. The entire variable domain, with the rest obtained from reference TRBV19 and TRBJ2-7, is as follows: DGGITQSPKYLFRKEGQNVTLSCEQNLNHDAMYWYRQDPGQGLRLIYYSQIVNDFQKGDIAEGYSVSREKKESFPLTVTSAQKNPTAFYLCASSAPGQVNEQYFGPGTRLTVT.